The 23 T cell receptor beta chains given below trace back to one sample, sequenced in a study of T cells in Graves' hyperthyroidism and ophthalmopathy. Amplified TCR beta CDR3 regions derived from RNA transcripts. Carried out on the TCR CDR3, a first-round RT-PCR used the HTBI primer set. MiXCR, applied by TCRdb to the multiplex PCR reads, yields one record per CDR3 protein. The sample has 650,000 to 750,000 distinct CDR3 sequences; 13% to 15% are singletons. Input material: blood. These receptors all stem from a woman aged 18-35 years with Graves' hyperthyroidism.

The V gene is TRBV7-6, the J gene TRBJ2-1; tentatively, D is TRBD2 (6 bases). Germline CDR1 reads SGHVS; CDR2 reads FNYEAQ. The CDR3 runs to 15 residues. Trimming took 3 bases from V and 2 from J, leaving 11 bases between them. The CDR3 loop reads CASSLYTSPYNEQFF. The CDR3 region has the DNA TGTGCCAGCAGCTTGTACACTAGCCCCTACAATGAGCAGTTCTTC.

V usage is TRBV19 and J usage is TRBJ2-6, with a weak D call TRBD2 (6 bases). The CDR3 length is 13 residues. Germline CDR1 reads LNHDA; CDR2 reads SQIVND (reference sequence). The germline V and J ends were trimmed by 8 bases and 9 bases, with 14 bases remaining between them. CDR3 sequence (DNA): TGTGCCAGTGCCCCCGTGGGAGGCAACGTCCTGACTTTC. Translating gives CASAPVGGNVLTF.

The chain joins TRBV10-1 to TRBJ1-2; TRBD1 matches 11 bases. Germline values: CDR1 WNHNN, CDR2 SYGVQD (reference sequence). V was pared by 6 bases and J by 0 bases, with 18 bases of the junction left unmatched. The CDR3 spans 20 residues. The CDR3 DNA reads TGCGCCAGCAGAAGGGAAGTTCCGGGACAGGGGGATGAAGCTAACTATGGCTACACCTTC. It yields the protein CASRREVPGQGDEANYGYTF.

This clonotype was counted many times. The CDR3 bases are TGTGCCAGCACCCTGACGGCTAGCGGGGATCAAGAGACCCAGTACTTC. Protein: CASTLTASGDQETQYF. The V and J genes are TRBV6-1 and TRBJ2-5, with 9 bases aligning to TRBD2. Trimming cost V 7 bases and J 2 bases; bases outside gene matches: 11. The CDR3 contains 16 residues. Germline V gives CDR1 MNHNS, CDR2 SASEGT.

This chain uses TRBV14 with TRBJ2-5; possible D gene TRBD2, 5 bases. CDR3 length: 15 residues. The V gene's germline CDR1 is SGHDN and CDR2 FVKESK. The V gene lost 0 bases and the J gene lost 4 bases, with 12 bases spanning the gap. The chain's CDR3 is CASSQDWFGIETQYF. CDR3 nucleotide sequence: TGTGCCAGCAGCCAAGATTGGTTCGGGATAGAGACCCAGTACTTC.

This clonotype was seen only a few times. Being one base from a much bigger clone, this may be a read error. CDR3 bases: TGTGCCAACTCCCAACCTCGGGGGTACAATGAGCAGTTCTTC. Protein product: CANSQPRGYNEQFF. This chain links TRBV7-8 with TRBJ2-1; TRBD2 is a possible D gene (6 bases). Germline lookup yields CDR1 SGHVS and CDR2 FQNEAQ. Between the trimmed V and J ends, which lost 10 bases and 4 bases, there was a span of 17 bases. The CDR3 totals 14 residues.

This chain uses TRBV4-1 with TRBJ1-1; no clear D. V lost 1 base and J lost 4, with 19 bases in between. This CDR3 spans 17 amino acids. CDR1 MGHRA and CDR2 YSYEKL come from the germline V gene. The CDR3 sequence: CASSQGLRRAVFTEAFF. The CDR3 DNA is TGCGCCAGCAGCCAAGGGTTGAGGCGGGCAGTCTTCACTGAAGCTTTCTTT.

This clonotype was recorded at least ten times. The rearrangement uses TRBV20-1 and TRBJ2-4; a weak D match, TRBD2 (6 bases). The CDR3 spans 15 residues. Germline loops: CDR1 DFQATT, CDR2 SNEGSKA (reference sequence). V was trimmed by 0 bases and J by 4 bases, leaving 13 bases between them. The DNA for the CDR3 is TGCAGTGCTAGAGATACTAGGGCGGGGAAAAACATTCAGTACTTC. This gives the protein CSARDTRAGKNIQYF.

The chain is built from TRBV6-1 and TRBJ2-3; 10 nucleotides align to TRBD1. Germline V gene sequence: CDR1 MNHNS, CDR2 SASEGT. There are 15 residues in the CDR3. V shed 3 bases and J 5 bases; nucleotides not matched to a gene: 5. This chain's CDR3 is CASSDRDRGKDTQYF. CDR3 coding DNA: TGTGCCAGCAGTGACCGGGACAGGGGAAAAGATACGCAGTATTTT.

In this sample, this clonotype turned up a few times. This chain links TRBV9 with TRBJ2-1; 9 nucleotides match TRBD1. Germline V lookup: CDR1 SGDLS, CDR2 YYNGEE. The CDR3 loop spans 20 amino acids. Losses at the gene ends were 3 bases for V and 8 bases for J; bases not matched to a gene: 24. DNA of the CDR3: TGTGCCAGCAGCGCTTGGGGGGGACAGGGAACACAAGGGGGTGGCGATGAGCAGTTCTTC. This codes for CASSAWGGQGTQGGGDEQFF.

This clonotype occurred a few times. In nucleotides, the CDR3 is TGTGCCAGCAGCAGAGGAGGGATAAATCAGCCCCAGCATTTT. Its translation is CASSRGGINQPQHF. The chain employs TRBV28 and TRBJ1-5; the D is unclear. V gave up 6 bases and J gave up 4 bases, with 13 bases separating them. CDR1 and CDR2 from the germline V gene are MDHEN and SYDVKM. This CDR3 is 14 amino acids long.

This clonotype showed up just a few times. This chain links TRBV12-3 or TRBV12-4 with TRBJ1-2, with 7 bases identical to TRBD1. V lost 5 bases, J lost 8 bases, and 11 bases stayed unmatched. CDR3 size: 14 residues. The CDR3 DNA follows: TGTGCCAGCAGTCTAATGGGGGCAGGGGGGGGCTACACCTTC. Amino acid sequence: CASSLMGAGGGYTF.

This clonotype has at least ten counts. V usage is TRBV12-3 or TRBV12-4 and J usage is TRBJ1-4; TRBD1 aligns across 8 bases. This CDR3 contains 14 residues. V shed 8 bases, J shed 10 bases, and the junction held 12 bases outside the gene matches. The CDR3 sequence is CASRSPDREGKLFF. The DNA of the CDR3 is TGTGCCAGCCGGAGTCCGGACAGGGAGGGAAAACTGTTTTTT.

The sample holds one count of this clonotype. This chain joins TRBV4-2 and TRBJ2-1; D not certain. V lost 3 bases, J lost 7 bases, and 16 bases lay in between. Germline V gene lookup returns CDR1 LGHNA and CDR2 YNFKEQ. CDR3 size: 15 residues. CDR3 DNA sequence: TGTGCCAGCAGCCACCCCGCCCAGGTTCGGAATGAGCAGTTCTTC. Translating it yields CASSHPAQVRNEQFF.

This clonotype was detected ten times or more. V gene TRBV12-3 or TRBV12-4 combines with J gene TRBJ2-5; no firm D call. The CDR3 is 15 residues long. The V and J ends lost 5 bases and 4 bases respectively, with 17 bases between them. CDR3 DNA: TGTGCCAGCAGTATCAGGAGCACGGGCCGAGAGACCCAGTACTTC. This translates into CASSIRSTGRETQYF.

This clonotype was recorded many times. This sequence joins TRBV3-1 and TRBJ1-2, with D perhaps matching TRBD1 (5 bases). Germline V gene lookup returns CDR1 LGHDT and CDR2 YNNKEL (reference sequence). Between the trimmed V and J ends, which lost 3 bases and 2 bases, there was a span of 10 bases. This CDR3 region has 14 residues. The CDR3 DNA follows: TGTGCCAGCAGCCAGTTGACAGAGAACTATGGCTACACCTTC. Translation gives CASSQLTENYGYTF.

On this clonotype itself: A much bigger clone sits one base away, suggesting this may be a read error. This chain joins TRBV20-1 and TRBJ2-3; D ambiguous. The CDR3 consists of 11 residues. Germline CDR1 and CDR2: DFQATT and SNEGSKA (reference sequence). The CDR3 loop is CSADESDAQYF. The CDR3 bases are TGCAGTGCTGACGAATCAGATGCGCAGTATTTT.

Of note for this clonotype: Since a much larger clone is just one base distant, this may be a read error. This chain connects TRBV9 to TRBJ2-7, with D possibly being TRBD1 or TRBD2 (6 bases each). TRBJ2-1 matches the DNA end more closely, so the J call is doubtful. The germline V gene encodes CDR1 SGDLS and CDR2 YYNGEE. This CDR3 contains 15 residues. This chain's CDR3 is CASSEGDSISYEQFF. As DNA, the CDR3 is TGTGCCAGCAGCGAGGGGGACTCGATCTCCTACGAGCAGTTCTTC.

At least ten counts were recorded for this clonotype. V and J are TRBV6-1 and TRBJ2-3; 12 nucleotides line up with TRBD2. This CDR3 is 15 amino acids long. V lost 4 bases to trimming and J lost 4 bases; unmatched junction nucleotides: 3. The germline CDR1 and CDR2 sequences are MNHNS and SASEGT. DNA of the CDR3: TGTGCCAGCAGTGGACTAGCGGGAGCGGCAGATACGCAGTATTTT. Its protein product is CASSGLAGAADTQYF.

This clonotype was recorded many times. The V and J genes are TRBV28 and TRBJ2-7; D not resolved. V was clipped by 7 bases and J by 0 bases, with 10 bases between them. The CDR3 loop spans 13 amino acids. CDR1 and CDR2 from the germline V gene are MDHEN and SYDVKM. CDR3 in DNA: TGTGCCAGCACCGACTCCCTCTCCTACGAGCAGTACTTC. Protein product: CASTDSLSYEQYF.

This chain connects TRBV28 to TRBJ2-1; 12 bases align to TRBD2. The CDR3 totals 20 residues. The V gene end was trimmed by 4 bases and the J gene end by 8 bases; junction bases not matched to a gene: 21. Germline V gene sequence: CDR1 MDHEN, CDR2 SYDVKM. The CDR3 DNA reads as TGTGCCAGCAGTTCCTCCCCCGGCGCTAGCACTAGCGGGAGGTGGGATGAGCAGTTCTTC. Its protein product is CASSSSPGASTSGRWDEQFF.

This clonotype was counted at least ten times. This chain joins TRBV2 and TRBJ1-2; D unclear. The germline V gene encodes CDR1 SNHLY and CDR2 FYNNEI. There are 14 residues in the CDR3. Trimming left V 5 bases short and J 3 bases short, with 13 bases between. In DNA form, the CDR3 reads TGTGCCAGCAGTCGAGGGTTGAATGACTATGGCTACACCTTC. It codes for CASSRGLNDYGYTF. The variable domain in full, with the rest retrieved from reference TRBV2 and TRBJ1-2, is EPEVTQTPSHQVTQMGQEVILRCVPISNHLYFYWYRQILGQKVEFLVSFYNNEISEKSEIFDDQFSVERPDGSNFTLKIRSTKLEDSAMYFCASSRGLNDYGYTFGSGTRLTVV.

This clonotype was seen ten or more times. The J gene is TRBJ1-4, the V gene TRBV24-1; D might be TRBD1 (5 bases). V shed 4 bases and J shed 6 bases, with 14 bases lying between them. This CDR3 is 15 amino acids long. Germline assignment: CDR1 KGHDR and CDR2 SFDVKD. In nucleotides, the CDR3 is TGTGCCACCAGTGAGACCGGGACGGGAGATGAAAAACTGTTTTTT. Translated, it gives CATSETGTGDEKLFF.